This passage covers 4 T cell receptor beta chains from one sample sequenced in a study of beta chain features in type 1 diabetes. Notes on the study in general: All four CD4+ subsets from Type 1 diabetes patients carried moderately but significantly shorter TCRB CDR3s.

cDNA synthesis used the whole RNA isolate, giving expressed TCRB sequences. TCRdb's table, derived via immunoSEQ multiplex PCR, lists solely in-frame clones and lacks some. The table lists 600,000 to 700,000 clones, roughly 13% of them singletons. Their antigens are not known. The sequenced material came from naive CD4+ T cells from blood. The receptors stem from a man younger than 35 with type 1 diabetes.

The genes are TRBV4-2 and TRBJ2-6; D perhaps matches TRBD2 (5 bases). The length of the CDR3 is 17 residues. V lost 3 bases and J lost 2, with 14 bases in between. The germline V gene encodes CDR1 LGHNA and CDR2 YNFKEQ. The CDR3 region is CASSQERGGPGANVLTF. The CDR3 coding sequence is TGTGCCAGCAGCCAGGAACGCGGAGGTCCTGGGGCCAACGTCCTGACTTTC.

The genes are TRBV27 and TRBJ2-3; possible D gene TRBD2, 6 bases. V was cut by 6 bases and J by 1 base, with 20 bases left in between. Germline CDR1 reads MNHEY; CDR2 reads SMNVEV (reference sequence). The CDR3 sequence is 17 residues long. CDR3 protein: CASSRGISAGRTDTQYF. The CDR3 DNA follows: TGTGCCAGCAGCCGGGGGATCTCGGCGGGGCGCACAGATACGCAGTATTTT.

Here the CDR3 DNA reads TGTGCCAGCAGCCGCGGAGGACTCAATCAGCCCCAGCATTTT. The encoded protein is CASSRGGLNQPQHF. The J gene is TRBJ1-5, the V gene TRBV6-6; no clear D. From germline, CDR1 is MNHNY and CDR2 SVGAGI (reference sequence). The CDR3 covers 14 residues. Trimming left V 6 bases short and J 3 bases short, with 12 bases between.

This sequence joins TRBV30 and TRBJ1-6; D not certain. The CDR3 totals 14 residues. Germline V gene sequence: CDR1 GTSNPN, CDR2 SVGIG (reference sequence). The V and J ends lost 3 bases and 7 bases respectively, with 13 bases between them. The CDR3 sequence: CAWSYGSANSPLHF. The CDR3 coding sequence is TGTGCCTGGAGCTACGGGTCGGCAAATTCACCCCTCCACTTT.